The clone carrying this T cell receptor (beta chain) was recorded a few times. Its target is unknown. The V end lost 6 bases, the J end lost 9 bases, and 17 bases lay between the germline ends. This CDR3 spans 13 amino acids. CDR1 and CDR2 (germline): MNHEY, SVGAGI. This entry belongs to a study of T-cell memory formation after mild COVID-19. Study-level findings and limits: Second-wave clones with a day 37 peak had unconfirmed SARS-CoV-2 specificity.

TCRdb redid the calling of the 5' RACE reads with MiXCR, one entry per CDR3 protein. The repertoire holds some 320,000 distinct CDR3 sequences, around 15% seen once, with approximately 20% in the top ten. This sequence originates from a man aged 18-30 years who had mild COVID-19 (a few samples of this study predate the infection). Cell type and time point are not known. The sequencing sample was made of PBMCs or a T cell subset sorted from them (not recorded which). V is TRBV6-5 and J is TRBJ1-2; TRBD1 is a possible D gene (5 bases). The CDR3 sequence is CASSRDSTGSYTF. In nucleotides, the CDR3 is TGTGCCAGCAGCCGGGACTCCACTGGAAGCTACACCTTC.